The sample holds a few counts of the clone carrying this T cell receptor beta chain. Genomic DNA, the template, was used for profiling of the TCR beta VDJ and CDR3. One entry per CDR3 protein, called by TCRdb with MiXCR from the reads. Of about 71,000 distinct CDR3 sequences in the sample, approximately 54% were seen once. These data come from a study of CD8+CD57+ T cells in acquired aplastic anemia. CDR3 size: 14 residues. Per the germline V gene, CDR1 is SNHLY and CDR2 is FYNNEI. V dropped 6 bases and J dropped 1 base, with 12 bases sitting between them. This sequence originates from a human donor in good health, serving as a control. Input material: sorted CD4+, CD8+, or CD8+CD57+ T cells (not recorded which) from PBMCs. The chain links TRBV2 to TRBJ1-1; D might be TRBD1 (6 bases). The CDR3 loop is CASRSTGANTEAFF. The DNA for the CDR3 is TGTGCCAGCAGGTCGACAGGTGCGAACACTGAAGCTTTCTTT.